These 20 T cell receptor beta chains were sequenced from one sample in a study of T cells in Graves' hyperthyroidism and ophthalmopathy. Regions amplified from RNA transcripts were the TCR beta CDR3 regions. RT-PCR in the first round (using the HTBI primer set) targeted the TCR CDR3. TCRdb recomputed calls from the multiplex PCR reads with MiXCR, one row per CDR3 protein. Altogether about 640,000 distinct CDR3 sequences are present, roughly 45% being singletons, with the ten largest covering less than 9%. Sequencing was carried out using peripheral blood or thyroid tissue (not recorded which). These receptors originate from an adult man with Graves' disease, either hyperthyroidism or ophthalmopathy (not recorded which).

This chain uses TRBV29-1 with TRBJ1-3; 7 bases map to TRBD1. Germline V gene sequence: CDR1 SQVTM, CDR2 ANQGSEA. This CDR3 has 13 amino acids. Trimming at V came to 4 bases and at J to 7 bases, leaving 7 bases not matched to a gene. CDR3: CSVGTGDMNTIYF. The CDR3 DNA follows: TGCAGCGTTGGGACAGGTGATATGAACACCATATATTTT.

As regards this clonotype: A read error may account for a junction end that differs from germline. The rearrangement joins TRBV6-5 to TRBJ2-5; D ambiguous. The CDR3 spans 11 residues. Looked up from germline, CDR1 is MNHEY and CDR2 is SVGAGI. CDR3 protein: CAISYVETQYF. The CDR3 DNA reads TGTGCCATCAGTTACGTAGAGACCCAGTACTTC.

This clonotype was picked up many times. The chain combines TRBV7-8 with TRBJ1-5, with D unresolved. Germline V CDR1 and CDR2: SGHVS, FQNEAQ. V lost 1 base, J lost 6 bases, and 13 bases lay in between. CDR3 size: 15 residues. The CDR3 reads CASSLGSGKAQPQHF. CDR3 DNA sequence: TGTGCCAGCAGCTTAGGTTCGGGGAAGGCTCAGCCCCAGCATTTT.

V gene TRBV7-8 combines with J gene TRBJ1-1; D perhaps matches TRBD1 (5 bases). Germline CDR1 and CDR2: SGHVS and FQNEAQ. There are 16 residues in the CDR3. The V and J ends lost 4 bases and 4 bases respectively, with 19 bases between them. CDR3 region: CASSSPAAGIGTEAFF. CDR3 DNA: TGTGCCAGCAGCTCCCCCGCGGCAGGGATAGGCACTGAAGCTTTCTTT. Filled out from reference TRBV7-8 and TRBJ1-1, the complete variable domain reads GAGVSQSPRYKVAKRGQDVALRCDPISGHVSLFWYQQALGQGPEFLTYFQNEAQLDKSGLPSDRFFAERPEGSVSTLKIQRTQQEDSAVYLCASSSPAAGIGTEAFFGQGTRLTVV.

As for this clonotype: Since a much larger clone is just one base distant, this may be a read error. V is TRBV2 and J is TRBJ1-5, with D tentatively TRBD1 (6 bases). This CDR3 contains 15 residues. The germline V gene encodes CDR1 SNHLY and CDR2 FYNNEI. The CDR3 region is CASSDLQGEDQPRHF. The CDR3 nucleotides read TGTGCCAGCAGTGACCTACAGGGAGAGGATCAGCCCCGGCATTTT.

The chain links TRBV3-1 to TRBJ2-6; 9 nucleotides match TRBD1. The CDR3 contains 16 residues. V shed 3 bases, J shed 2 bases, and the junction held 2 bases outside the gene matches. Germline CDR1 and CDR2: LGHDT and YNNKEL (reference sequence). DNA of the CDR3: TGTGCCAGCAGCCACTGGACAGGGGCTGGGGCCAACGTCCTGACTTTC. This encodes CASSHWTGAGANVLTF.

The chain recombines TRBV7-9 with TRBJ2-2; D is uncertain. CDR3 length: 14 residues. Germline CDR1 reads SEHNR; CDR2 reads FQNEAQ (reference sequence). The V end was cut by 1 base, the J end by 5 bases, with 8 bases between. Here the CDR3 reads CASSLVGSTGELFF. The CDR3 nucleotides are TGTGCCAGCAGCTTAGTGGGGTCTACCGGGGAGCTGTTTTTT. The full variable domain, its missing parts supplied by reference TRBV7-9 and TRBJ2-2, is DTGVSQNPRHKITKRGQNVTFRCDPISEHNRLYWYRQTLGQGPEFLTYFQNEAQLEKSRLLSDRFSAERPKGSFSTLEIQRTEQGDSAMYLCASSLVGSTGELFFGEGSRLTVL.

The V call is TRBV2, the J call TRBJ2-7, with D possibly matching TRBD1 (6 bases). From germline, CDR1 is SNHLY and CDR2 FYNNEI. The V end was cut by 6 bases, the J end by 3 bases, with 12 bases between. CDR3 size: 13 residues. The CDR3 nucleotides read TGTGCCAGCAGCAGGGGCAGGTACTACGAGCAGTACTTC. It translates to CASSRGRYYEQYF.

This rearrangement joins TRBV2 to TRBJ1-4, with D possibly matching TRBD1 (6 bases). Germline V gene lookup returns CDR1 SNHLY and CDR2 FYNNEI. This CDR3 region has 15 residues. V was pared by 4 bases and J by 6 bases, with 15 bases between. CDR3 sequence: CASSAPGGRDEKLFF. The CDR3 bases are TGTGCCAGCAGTGCCCCCGGGGGCCGGGATGAAAAACTGTTTTTT.

The chain carries TRBV11-1 and TRBJ1-2; possible D gene TRBD1, 5 bases. From germline, CDR1 is SGHAT and CDR2 FQDESV (reference sequence). V lost 7 bases and J 5 bases, leaving 17 bases between the germline ends. The CDR3 extends over 14 amino acids. The CDR3 spells CASNLEGPPYGYTF. CDR3 bases: TGTGCCAGCAACCTTGAGGGGCCACCATATGGCTACACCTTC.

The J gene is TRBJ1-5, the V gene TRBV7-9, with D possibly matching TRBD1 (6 bases). This CDR3 region has 15 residues. The ends were cut back, 5 bases at V and 1 base at J, with 12 bases in the middle. Germline V gives CDR1 SEHNR, CDR2 FQNEAQ (reference sequence). The DNA of the CDR3 is TGTGCCAGCAGCGGCCGGACAGCAAGCAATCAGCCCCAGCATTTT. Its translation is CASSGRTASNQPQHF. Complete variable domain (other parts from reference TRBV7-9 and TRBJ1-5): DTGVSQNPRHKITKRGQNVTFRCDPISEHNRLYWYRQTLGQGPEFLTYFQNEAQLEKSRLLSDRFSAERPKGSFSTLEIQRTEQGDSAMYLCASSGRTASNQPQHFGDGTRLSIL.

Comments on this clonotype: A much larger clone lies a single base off, so this may be a read error. This is likely a read error, given that the CDR3 carries no conserved phenylalanine or tryptophan at its end. The chain uses TRBV20-1 and TRBJ1-2; D is unresolved. The V and J ends lost 6 bases and 3 bases respectively, with 17 bases between them. Germline lookup yields CDR1 DFQATT and CDR2 SNEGSKA (reference sequence). This CDR3 is built from 14 residues. The CDR3 region is CSAGPGSADYGYTI. For the CDR3, the DNA is TGCAGTGCAGGGCCGGGGTCTGCTGACTATGGCTACACCATC.

In its sample, this clonotype was seen a few times. The V call is TRBV19, the J call TRBJ1-4; weak D call: TRBD1 (5 bases). Germline V gene sequence: CDR1 LNHDA, CDR2 SQIVND (reference sequence). With 7 bases removed from V and 8 bases from J, the gap between germline ends came to 11 bases. This CDR3 contains 12 residues. The CDR3 DNA follows: TGTGCCAGTACCCTTAGGGGCGAAAAACTGTTTTTT. Translation gives CASTLRGEKLFF.

As DNA, the CDR3 is TGTGCCAGTAGTACCTTGACAGGGGCCACGTATAGCAATCAGCCCCAGCATTTT. Its protein product is CASSTLTGATYSNQPQHF. The chain has TRBV19 and TRBJ1-5; 8 nucleotides line up with TRBD1. Germline CDR1 is LNHDA and CDR2 is SQIVND (reference sequence). This CDR3 comprises 18 residues. V shed 4 bases, J shed 0 bases, and the junction held 11 bases outside the gene matches.

At least ten counts were recorded for this clonotype. The rearrangement links TRBV29-1 to TRBJ1-3; D remains unclear. The CDR3 extends over 13 amino acids. With 4 bases removed from V and 7 bases from J, the gap between germline ends came to 14 bases. Germline loops: CDR1 SQVTM, CDR2 ANQGSEA. DNA for the CDR3: TGCAGCGTTGTGGGCGGAAGGCAGAACACCATATATTTT. Translated: CSVVGGRQNTIYF.

The chain links TRBV19 to TRBJ1-4, with no clear D. V lost 8 bases, J lost 6 bases, and 4 bases lay in between. The CDR3 runs to 10 residues. CDR1 and CDR2 (germline): LNHDA, SQIVND (reference sequence). The CDR3, as DNA: TGTGCCAGTGGGTATGAAAAACTGTTTTTT. Translated, it gives CASGYEKLFF.

As regards this clonotype: A much larger clone lies a single base off, so this may be a read error. This rearrangement joins TRBV12-3 or TRBV12-4 to TRBJ2-7; D is perhaps TRBD1 (5 bases). CDR3 length: 13 residues. The V end was cut by 10 bases, the J end by 1 base, with 14 bases between. CDR3 DNA: TGTGCCACCAGGGTCGGACGGTCCTACGAGCAGTACTTC. Translation: CATRVGRSYEQYF.

This clonotype turned up a few times. As DNA, the CDR3 is TGCGCCAGCAGCTTATCCGGGACAGGGATTTACGAGCAGTACTTC. It translates to CASSLSGTGIYEQYF. The chain recombines TRBV5-1 with TRBJ2-7, with 9 bases lining up with TRBD1. Unmatched junction bases numbered 7, after V lost 2 bases and J lost 4 bases. CDR1 is SGHRS, CDR2 YFSETQ, per germline. The CDR3 runs to 15 residues. Full variable domain (rest looked up from reference TRBV5-1 and TRBJ2-7): KAGVTQTPRYLIKTRGQQVTLSCSPISGHRSVSWYQQTPGQGLQFLFEYFSETQRNKGNFPGRFSGRQFSNSRSEMNVSTLELGDSALYLCASSLSGTGIYEQYFGPGTRLTVT.

This chain links TRBV12-3 or TRBV12-4 with TRBJ1-1; D might be TRBD1 (6 bases). V was cut by 1 base and J by 9 bases, with 12 bases left in between. The CDR3 length is 13 residues. In nucleotides, the CDR3 is TGTGCCAGCAGTTTAGTGGGGGCGCGTAAAGCTTTCTTT. Protein product: CASSLVGARKAFF.

The chain carries TRBV25-1 and TRBJ1-4; tentatively, D is TRBD1 (5 bases). V dropped 1 base and J dropped 7 bases, with 16 bases sitting between them. Looked up from germline, CDR1 is MGHDK and CDR2 is SYGVNS. The CDR3 covers 16 residues. The CDR3: CASSESGLTQSEKLFF. In DNA form, the CDR3 reads TGTGCCAGCAGTGAATCGGGACTGACTCAATCTGAAAAACTGTTTTTT.